Presented here are 18 T cell receptor beta chains from one specimen sequenced in a study of cytomegalovirus exposure and HLA in healthy donors. Primers included in the PCR were 60 Vbeta and 13 Jbeta primers. Clones were read by immunoSEQ multiplex PCR, and TCRdb kept only the in-frame ones, dropping some. This table has fewer than 200,000 clones, approximately 80% appearing once. Specimen: PBMCs. The source is a young man in good health and CMV-seronegative.

The chain couples TRBV30 to TRBJ2-2, with 8 bases identical to TRBD1. The CDR3 loop spans 14 amino acids. CDR1 is GTSNPN, CDR2 SVGIG, per germline (reference sequence). Trimming at V came to 5 bases and at J to 2 bases, leaving 4 bases not matched to a gene. DNA for the CDR3: TGTGCCTGGCTGGGACAGGCCAACACCGGGGAGCTGTTTTTT. Translating gives CAWLGQANTGELFF.

This clone occurred a few times. CDR3 nucleotide sequence: TGTGCCAGCAGTCCCGAATTTCGGGAAAAACTGTTTTTT. It encodes CASSPEFREKLFF. This chain uses TRBV6-5 with TRBJ1-4, with no clear D. V lost 5 bases and J lost 8, with 12 bases in between. CDR1 and CDR2 (germline): MNHEY, SVGAGI. The CDR3 is made up of 13 amino acids.

The chain employs TRBV5-4 and TRBJ1-1; D gene uncertain. The length of the CDR3 is 11 residues. The V gene's germline CDR1 is SGHNT and CDR2 YYREEE (reference sequence). The V end lost 2 bases, the J end lost 7 bases, and 6 bases lay between the germline ends. CDR3 residues: CASSLHSEAFF. Here the CDR3 DNA reads TGTGCCAGCAGCTTACACAGTGAAGCTTTCTTT.

The genes are TRBV7-9 and TRBJ2-2; D is unclear. Germline V gene lookup returns CDR1 SEHNR and CDR2 FQNEAQ (reference sequence). The CDR3 is 16 residues long. Trimming stripped 0 bases from V and 1 base from J, with 9 bases between. CDR3 protein: CASSLATVVNTGELFF. CDR3 bases: TGTGCCAGCAGCTTAGCTACGGTTGTGAACACCGGGGAGCTGTTTTTT.

This sequence joins TRBV6-5 and TRBJ1-1; 9 bases line up with TRBD1. Germline CDR1 reads MNHEY; CDR2 reads SVGAGI. V lost 0 bases, J lost 10 bases, and 6 bases stayed unmatched. This CDR3 is built from 14 residues. The CDR3 DNA is TGTGCCAGCAGTTACTCCAGGGACAGGGCGGGAGCTTTCTTT. Amino acids: CASSYSRDRAGAFF.

The chain carries TRBV4-2 and TRBJ2-1, with 9 bases aligning to TRBD2. This CDR3 spans 17 amino acids. V was pared by 1 base and J by 6 bases, with 10 bases of the junction left unmatched. Germline assignment: CDR1 LGHNA and CDR2 YNFKEQ. This CDR3 is CASSQALAASGTNEQFF. The CDR3 region has the DNA TGTGCCAGCAGCCAAGCCCTTGCCGCTAGCGGGACCAATGAGCAGTTCTTC.

The V call is TRBV7-2, the J call TRBJ2-5, with 13 bases that match TRBD2. The J call is in doubt because the DNA end fits TRBJ2-7 better. The germline V gene encodes CDR1 SGHTA and CDR2 FQGNSA. The CDR3 contains 16 residues. The CDR3 DNA sequence: TGTGCCAGCAGCTTCCGACTAGCGGGAGGCCGGGACGAGCAGTACTTC. It specifies CASSFRLAGGRDEQYF.

The gene calls are TRBV6-4 and TRBJ1-5; 7 bases line up with TRBD1. This CDR3 is built from 19 residues. V trimming: 3 bases; J trimming: 2 bases; junction bases outside the gene matches: 16. Germline V gene lookup returns CDR1 MRHNA and CDR2 SNTAGT. The CDR3 protein is CASSESEDRSRGGNQPQHF. The CDR3 DNA is TGTGCCAGCAGTGAAAGTGAGGACAGGTCTCGAGGGGGCAATCAGCCCCAGCATTTT.

J is TRBJ1-4 and V is TRBV30, with D tentatively TRBD1 (5 bases). Per germline, CDR1 GTSNPN and CDR2 SVGIG (reference sequence). The CDR3 runs to 14 residues. The V and J ends lost 0 bases and 7 bases respectively, with 12 bases between them. The CDR3 reads CAWSVSGTSEKLFF. Written as DNA, the CDR3 is TGTGCCTGGAGTGTATCCGGGACTTCTGAAAAACTGTTTTTT.

This chain joins TRBV9 and TRBJ2-7; 7 bases agree with TRBD1. The CDR3 runs to 16 residues. Trimming cost V 0 bases and J 3 bases; bases outside gene matches: 9. CDR1 is SGDLS, CDR2 YYNGEE, per germline. CDR3 protein: CASSVVDREPFYEQYF. The DNA of the CDR3 is TGTGCCAGCAGCGTAGTAGACAGGGAGCCCTTCTACGAGCAGTACTTC. Variable domain in full (rest from reference TRBV9 and TRBJ2-7): DSGVTQTPKHLITATGQRVTLRCSPRSGDLSVYWYQQSLDQGLQFLIQYYNGEERAKGNILERFSAQQFPDLHSELNLSSLELGDSALYFCASSVVDREPFYEQYFGPGTRLTVT.

With regard to this clone: At one boundary the junction diverges from the germline segment, which might be a read error. The sample carries other DNA sequences with the same CDR3. V gene TRBV10-3 combines with J gene TRBJ2-5, with no clear D. CDR1 is ENHRY and CDR2 is SYGVKD in the germline V gene. The CDR3 is made up of 13 amino acids. CDR3 loop: CAISESREETQYF. DNA of the CDR3: TGTGCCATTAGTGAGAGTAGAGAAGAGACCCAGTACTTC.

The rearrangement links TRBV7-6 to TRBJ2-2, with 10 bases aligning to TRBD2. The CDR3 has 14 amino acids. The junction had 9 bases not matched to a gene; V was cut back by 11 bases and J by 6 bases. In germline, CDR1 is SGHVS, CDR2 FNYEAQ. The CDR3 DNA reads as TGTGCCCACGACCGGCTAGCGGGGGCCGGGGAGCTGTTTTTT. Encoded protein: CAHDRLAGAGELFF.

The chain is built from TRBV7-6 and TRBJ2-5, with a weak D call TRBD2 (5 bases). The germline V gene encodes CDR1 SGHVS and CDR2 FNYEAQ. The V end lost 1 base, the J end lost 1 base, and 10 bases lay between the germline ends. The CDR3 sequence is 15 residues long. The CDR3 nucleotides read TGTGCCAGCAGCTTAGTTGCGGGCACCCAAGAGACCCAGTACTTC. This translates into CASSLVAGTQETQYF.

The CDR3 loop reads CASSFTPSGRANEQFF. The CDR3, as DNA: TGTGCCAGCAGCTTCACCCCTAGCGGGAGGGCCAATGAGCAGTTCTTC. V usage is TRBV11-2 and J usage is TRBJ2-1, with TRBD2 identical over 12 bases. This CDR3 has 16 residues. Germline V gene lookup returns CDR1 SGHAT and CDR2 FQNNGV. The trim removed 3 bases at V and 6 bases at J, leaving 6 bases unmatched.

V and J are TRBV18 and TRBJ2-5, with a possible D match to TRBD2 (5 bases). CDR3 size: 14 residues. Germline V gene sequence: CDR1 KGHSH, CDR2 LQKENI. The germline V and J ends were trimmed by 3 bases and 4 bases, with 12 bases remaining between them. The CDR3 bases are TGTGCCAGCTCACCGCGGGCCCTGGGAGAGACCCAGTACTTC. This gives the protein CASSPRALGETQYF.

This clone has a single count. The V gene is TRBV25-1, the J gene TRBJ2-5; 9 bases line up with TRBD2. The CDR3 contains 15 residues. The trim removed 6 bases at V and 2 bases at J, leaving 7 bases unmatched. Per the germline V gene, CDR1 is MGHDK and CDR2 is SYGVNS. In DNA form, the CDR3 reads TGTGCCAGCAGCCCCCTAGCGGGGTCACAAGAGACCCAGTACTTC. Encoded protein: CASSPLAGSQETQYF.

This chain connects TRBV5-8 to TRBJ2-7; the match to TRBD2 covers 13 bases. The V gene's germline CDR1 is SGHTS and CDR2 YDEGEE. The junction had 6 bases not matched to a gene; V was cut back by 5 bases and J by 7 bases. This CDR3 is built from 14 residues. CDR3 in DNA: TGTGCCAGCAGATCCTCGGGACTAGCGGGGGAGCAGTACTTC. Amino acids: CASRSSGLAGEQYF.

The rearrangement uses TRBV5-8 and TRBJ1-5; TRBD1 aligns across 7 bases. J lost 5 bases, V lost 2 bases, and 1 base had no gene match. The germline V gene encodes CDR1 SGHTS and CDR2 YDEGEE. The CDR3 is made up of 13 amino acids. The CDR3 DNA sequence: TGTGCCAGCAGCTTACAGGGGTATCAGCCCCAGCATTTT. Encoded protein: CASSLQGYQPQHF.